Below, one T cell receptor (beta chain) is given with its context. The antigen is not known. While CD8+ and CD4+ T cells were isolated negatively, TEMRA cells were enriched by FACS. With random hexamers, about 0.5 to 1 ug RNA was reverse transcribed. An immunoSEQ multiplex PCR amplified TCR beta CDR3 over 54 Vbeta and 13 Jbeta. TCRdb itself ran the immunoSEQ multiplex PCR reads through MiXCR, one entry per CDR3 protein. The top ten clones hold about 0.12% of a sample with 400,000 to 550,000 distinct CDR3 sequences, approximately 85% of them seen once. This CDR3 contains 17 residues. Germline V lookup: CDR1 MNHEY, CDR2 SMNVEV (reference sequence). V gave up 5 bases and J gave up 6 bases; unmatched junction bases: 14. The data belong to a study of CD8 T cells in Susac syndrome. Findings and caveats of the study: As acknowledged by the study, its TCR sequencing and HLA analysis included a relatively small number of individuals.

The chain links TRBV27 to TRBJ2-2; TRBD2 agrees at 8 bases. Sequences were obtained from CD8+ T cells from PBMCs. This receptor was taken from a human donor with multiple sclerosis. The chain's CDR3 is CASSAPGLELFSGELFF. CDR3 nucleotide sequence: TGTGCCAGCAGTGCACCGGGACTAGAACTTTTCTCCGGGGAGCTGTTTTTT.